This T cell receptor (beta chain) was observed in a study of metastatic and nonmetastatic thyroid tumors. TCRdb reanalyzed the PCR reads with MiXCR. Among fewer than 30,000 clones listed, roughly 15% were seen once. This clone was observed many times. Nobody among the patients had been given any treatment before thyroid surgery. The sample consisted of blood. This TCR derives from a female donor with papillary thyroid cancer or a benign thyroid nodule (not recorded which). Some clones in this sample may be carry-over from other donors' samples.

CDR3 nucleotides: TGCGCCAGCGGCAGGGGAGCGAACACCGGGGAGCTGTTTTTT. Residues: CASGRGANTGELFF. The chain couples TRBV10-1 to TRBJ2-2, with D possibly TRBD1 on 6 matching bases. CDR1 and CDR2 from the germline V gene are WNHNN and SYGVQD (reference sequence). V lost 8 bases and J 0 bases, leaving 10 bases between the germline ends. The CDR3 sequence is 14 residues long.